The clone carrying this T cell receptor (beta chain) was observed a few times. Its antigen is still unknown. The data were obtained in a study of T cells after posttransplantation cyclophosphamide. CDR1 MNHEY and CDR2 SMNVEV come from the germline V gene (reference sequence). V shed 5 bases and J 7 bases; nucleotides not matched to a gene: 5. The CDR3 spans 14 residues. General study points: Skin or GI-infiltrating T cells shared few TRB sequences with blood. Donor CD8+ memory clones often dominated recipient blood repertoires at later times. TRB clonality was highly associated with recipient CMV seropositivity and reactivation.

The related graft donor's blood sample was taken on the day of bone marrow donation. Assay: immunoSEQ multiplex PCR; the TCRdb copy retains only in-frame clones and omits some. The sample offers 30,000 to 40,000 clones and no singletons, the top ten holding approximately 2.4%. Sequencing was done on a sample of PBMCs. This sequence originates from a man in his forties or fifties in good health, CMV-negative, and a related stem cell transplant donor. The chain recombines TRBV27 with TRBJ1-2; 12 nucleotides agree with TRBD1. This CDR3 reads CASSMGDRGPGYTF. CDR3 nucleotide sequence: TGTGCCAGCAGTATGGGGGACAGGGGGCCTGGCTACACCTTC.